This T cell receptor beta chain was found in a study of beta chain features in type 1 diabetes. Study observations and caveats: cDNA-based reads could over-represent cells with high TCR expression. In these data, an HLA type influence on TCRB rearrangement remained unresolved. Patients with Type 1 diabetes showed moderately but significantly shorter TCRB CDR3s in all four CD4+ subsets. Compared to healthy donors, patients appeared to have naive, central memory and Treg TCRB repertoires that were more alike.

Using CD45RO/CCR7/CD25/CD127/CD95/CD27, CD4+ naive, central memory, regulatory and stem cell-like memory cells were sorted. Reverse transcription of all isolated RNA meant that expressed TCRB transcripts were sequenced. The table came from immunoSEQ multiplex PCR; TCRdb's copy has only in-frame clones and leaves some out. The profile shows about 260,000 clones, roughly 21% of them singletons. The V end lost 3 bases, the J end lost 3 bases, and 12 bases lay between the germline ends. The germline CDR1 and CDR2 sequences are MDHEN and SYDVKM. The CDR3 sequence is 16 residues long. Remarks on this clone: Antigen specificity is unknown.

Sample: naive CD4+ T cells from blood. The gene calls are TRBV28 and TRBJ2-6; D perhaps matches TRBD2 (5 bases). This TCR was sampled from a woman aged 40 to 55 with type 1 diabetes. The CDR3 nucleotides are TGTGCCAGCAGTTTCCCGGGGTTAGGTGGGGCCAACGTCCTGACTTTC. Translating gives CASSFPGLGGANVLTF.